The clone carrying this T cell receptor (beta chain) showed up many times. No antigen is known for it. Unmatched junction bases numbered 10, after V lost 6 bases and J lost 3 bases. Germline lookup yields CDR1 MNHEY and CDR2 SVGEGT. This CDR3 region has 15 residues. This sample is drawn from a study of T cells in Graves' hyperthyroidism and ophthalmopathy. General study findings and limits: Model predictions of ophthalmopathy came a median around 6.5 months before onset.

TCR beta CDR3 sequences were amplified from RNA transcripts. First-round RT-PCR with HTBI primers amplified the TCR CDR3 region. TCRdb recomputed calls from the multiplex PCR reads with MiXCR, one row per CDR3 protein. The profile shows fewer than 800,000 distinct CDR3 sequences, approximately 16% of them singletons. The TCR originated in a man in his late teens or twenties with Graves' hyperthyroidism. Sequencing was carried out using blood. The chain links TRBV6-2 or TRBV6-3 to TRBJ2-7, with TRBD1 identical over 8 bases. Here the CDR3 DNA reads TGTGCCAGCAGCAAGGACAGGGTGATACTCTACGAGCAGTACTTC. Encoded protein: CASSKDRVILYEQYF.